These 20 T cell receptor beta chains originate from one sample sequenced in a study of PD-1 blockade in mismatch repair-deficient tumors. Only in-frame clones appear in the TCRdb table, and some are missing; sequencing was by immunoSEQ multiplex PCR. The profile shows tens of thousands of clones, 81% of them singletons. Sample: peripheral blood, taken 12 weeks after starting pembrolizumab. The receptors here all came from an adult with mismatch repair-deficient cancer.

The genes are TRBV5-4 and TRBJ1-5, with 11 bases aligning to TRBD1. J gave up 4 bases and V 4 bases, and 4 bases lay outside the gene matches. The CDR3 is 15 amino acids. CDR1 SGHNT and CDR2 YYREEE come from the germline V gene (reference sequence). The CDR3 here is CASSEGTGGNQPQHF. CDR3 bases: TGTGCCAGCAGCGAAGGGACAGGGGGTAATCAGCCCCAGCATTTT.

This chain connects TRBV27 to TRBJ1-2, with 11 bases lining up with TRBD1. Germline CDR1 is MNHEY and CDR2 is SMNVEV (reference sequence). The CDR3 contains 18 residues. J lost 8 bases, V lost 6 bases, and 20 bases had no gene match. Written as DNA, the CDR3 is TGTGCCAGCAGCCTAGACCTAAACTCAGGACAGGGGGCGGGCGGCTACACCTTC. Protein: CASSLDLNSGQGAGGYTF.

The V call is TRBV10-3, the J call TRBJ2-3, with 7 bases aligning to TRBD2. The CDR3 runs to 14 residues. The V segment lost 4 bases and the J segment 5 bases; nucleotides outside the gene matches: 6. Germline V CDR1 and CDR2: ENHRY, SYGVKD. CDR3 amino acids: CAISGEGIVDTQYF. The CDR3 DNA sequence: TGTGCCATCAGTGGGGAGGGGATCGTAGATACGCAGTATTTT.

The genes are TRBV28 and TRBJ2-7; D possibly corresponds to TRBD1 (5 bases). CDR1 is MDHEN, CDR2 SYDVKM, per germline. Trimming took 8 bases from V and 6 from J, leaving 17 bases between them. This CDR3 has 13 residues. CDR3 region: CASSQTQGPEQYF. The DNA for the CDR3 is TGTGCCAGCTCTCAAACTCAGGGTCCCGAGCAGTACTTC. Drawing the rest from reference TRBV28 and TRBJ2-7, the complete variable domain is DVKVTQSSRYLVKRTGEKVFLECVQDMDHENMFWYRQDPGLGLRLIYFSYDVKMKEKGDIPEGYSVSREKKERFSLILESASTNQTSMYLCASSQTQGPEQYFGPGTRLTVT.

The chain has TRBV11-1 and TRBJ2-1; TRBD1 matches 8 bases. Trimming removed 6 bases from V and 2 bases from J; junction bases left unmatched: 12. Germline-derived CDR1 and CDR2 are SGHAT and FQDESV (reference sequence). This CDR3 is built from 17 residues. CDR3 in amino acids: CASRVGYVQGAYNEQFF. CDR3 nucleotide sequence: TGTGCCAGCAGAGTAGGTTACGTACAGGGGGCCTACAATGAGCAGTTCTTC.

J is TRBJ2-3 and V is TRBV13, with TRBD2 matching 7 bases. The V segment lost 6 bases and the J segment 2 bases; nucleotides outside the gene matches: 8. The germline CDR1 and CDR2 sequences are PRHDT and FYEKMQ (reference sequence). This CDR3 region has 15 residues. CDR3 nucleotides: TGTGCCAGCAGTCCAGGGACTACCTACACAGATACGCAGTATTTT. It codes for CASSPGTTYTDTQYF.

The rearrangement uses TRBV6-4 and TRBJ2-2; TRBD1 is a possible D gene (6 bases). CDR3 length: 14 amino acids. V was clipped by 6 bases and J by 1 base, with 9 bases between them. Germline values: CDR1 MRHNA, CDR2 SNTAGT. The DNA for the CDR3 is TGTGCCAGCAGCGGACAGCTGAACACCGGGGAGCTGTTTTTT. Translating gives CASSGQLNTGELFF.

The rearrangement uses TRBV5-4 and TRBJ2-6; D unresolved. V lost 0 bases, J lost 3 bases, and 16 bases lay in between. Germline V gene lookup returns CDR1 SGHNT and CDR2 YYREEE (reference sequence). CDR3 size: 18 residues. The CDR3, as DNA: TGTGCCAGCAGCTTGGAGGTGGAAAGGCTCGTTGGGGCCAACGTCCTGACTTTC. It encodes CASSLEVERLVGANVLTF.

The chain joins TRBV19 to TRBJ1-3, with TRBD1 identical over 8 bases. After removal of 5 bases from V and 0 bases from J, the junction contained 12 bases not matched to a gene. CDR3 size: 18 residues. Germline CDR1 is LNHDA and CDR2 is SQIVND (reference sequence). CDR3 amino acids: CASSFPGQASISGNTIYF. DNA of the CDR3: TGTGCCAGTAGTTTCCCGGGACAGGCCTCAATCTCTGGAAACACCATATATTTT. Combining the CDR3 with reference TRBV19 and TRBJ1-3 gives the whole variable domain DGGITQSPKYLFRKEGQNVTLSCEQNLNHDAMYWYRQDPGQGLRLIYYSQIVNDFQKGDIAEGYSVSREKKESFPLTVTSAQKNPTAFYLCASSFPGQASISGNTIYFGEGSWLTVV.

The CDR3 region has the DNA TGCGCCAGCAGCCAAACCTCGGGCGGCCGCTACGAGCAGTACTTC. It translates to CASSQTSGGRYEQYF. J is TRBJ2-7 and V is TRBV4-1, with D unresolved. The CDR3 totals 15 residues. The germline V gene has CDR1 MGHRA and CDR2 YSYEKL. Trimming removed 2 bases from V and 3 bases from J, with 14 bases in between.

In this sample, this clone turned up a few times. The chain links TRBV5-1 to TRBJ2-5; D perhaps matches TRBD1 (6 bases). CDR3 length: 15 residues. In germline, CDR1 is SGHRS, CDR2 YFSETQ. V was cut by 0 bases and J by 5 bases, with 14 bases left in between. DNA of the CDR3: TGCGCCAGCAGCTTGGAGGGCAGGGGTATCGAGACCCAGTACTTC. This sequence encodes CASSLEGRGIETQYF.

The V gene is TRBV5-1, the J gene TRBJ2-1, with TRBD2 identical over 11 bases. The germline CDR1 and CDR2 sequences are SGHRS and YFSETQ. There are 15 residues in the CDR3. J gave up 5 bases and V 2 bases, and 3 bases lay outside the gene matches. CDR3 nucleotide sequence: TGCGCCAGCAGCTTACTAGCGGGGGCGAACAATGAGCAGTTCTTC. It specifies CASSLLAGANNEQFF.

For the CDR3, the DNA is TGTGCCAGCTCAGCCCGGGAGGGATCCTACGAGCAGTACTTC. It translates to CASSAREGSYEQYF. The chain links TRBV18 to TRBJ2-7; TRBD2 matches at 8 bases. Trimming at V came to 5 bases and at J to 1 base, leaving 4 bases not matched to a gene. Germline loops: CDR1 KGHSH, CDR2 LQKENI. CDR3 length: 14 amino acids.

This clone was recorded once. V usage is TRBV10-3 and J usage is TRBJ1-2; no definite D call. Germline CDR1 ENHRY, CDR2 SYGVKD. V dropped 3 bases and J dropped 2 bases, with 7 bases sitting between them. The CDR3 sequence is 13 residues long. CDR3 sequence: CAISDAANYGYTF. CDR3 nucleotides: TGTGCCATCAGTGACGCAGCGAACTATGGCTACACCTTC.

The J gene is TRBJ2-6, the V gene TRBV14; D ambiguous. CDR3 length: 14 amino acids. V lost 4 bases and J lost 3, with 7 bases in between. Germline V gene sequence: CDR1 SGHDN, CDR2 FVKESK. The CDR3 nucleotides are TGTGCCAGCAGCCTCGACCTTGGGGCCAACGTCCTGACTTTC. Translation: CASSLDLGANVLTF.

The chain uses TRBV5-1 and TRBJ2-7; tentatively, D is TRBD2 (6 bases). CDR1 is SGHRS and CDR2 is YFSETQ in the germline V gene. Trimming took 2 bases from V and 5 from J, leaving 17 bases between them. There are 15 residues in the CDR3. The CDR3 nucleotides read TGCGCCAGCAGCTTTGGACCCCGGAGGGCTGACGAGCAGTACTTC. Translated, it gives CASSFGPRRADEQYF.

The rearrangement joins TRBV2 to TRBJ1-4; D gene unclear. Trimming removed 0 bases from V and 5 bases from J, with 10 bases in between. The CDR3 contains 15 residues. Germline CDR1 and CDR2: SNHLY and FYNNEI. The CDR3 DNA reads TGTGCCAGCAGTGAAGCGAGGACGGGAAATGAAAAACTGTTTTTT. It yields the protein CASSEARTGNEKLFF.

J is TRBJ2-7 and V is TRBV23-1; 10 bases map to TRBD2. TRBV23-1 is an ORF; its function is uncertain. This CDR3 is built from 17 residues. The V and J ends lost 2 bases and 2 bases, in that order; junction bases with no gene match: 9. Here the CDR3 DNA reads TGCGCCAGCAGTCAAAGAAGACTAGCGGGTCCGGCCTACGAGCAGTACTTC. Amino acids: CASSQRRLAGPAYEQYF.

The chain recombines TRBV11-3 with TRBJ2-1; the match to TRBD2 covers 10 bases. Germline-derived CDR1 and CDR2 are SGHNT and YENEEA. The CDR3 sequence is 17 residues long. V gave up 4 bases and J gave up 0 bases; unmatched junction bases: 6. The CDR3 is CASSSGAGGSSYNEQFF. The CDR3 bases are TGTGCCAGCAGCTCGGGAGCGGGAGGGAGCTCCTACAATGAGCAGTTCTTC.

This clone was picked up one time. The CDR3 protein is CASSLTSGTKHYEQYF. The DNA for the CDR3 is TGTGCCAGCAGCCTTACCTCCGGGACAAAGCACTACGAGCAGTACTTC. V and J are TRBV7-9 and TRBJ2-7, with D maybe TRBD1 (6 bases). Germline lookup yields CDR1 SEHNR and CDR2 FQNEAQ (reference sequence). Trimming removed 5 bases at V and 3 bases at J, with 20 bases between. The CDR3 consists of 16 residues. Based on the CDR3 plus reference TRBV7-9 and TRBJ2-7, the full variable domain is DTGVSQNPRHKITKRGQNVTFRCDPISEHNRLYWYRQTLGQGPEFLTYFQNEAQLEKSRLLSDRFSAERPKGSFSTLEIQRTEQGDSAMYLCASSLTSGTKHYEQYFGPGTRLTVT.